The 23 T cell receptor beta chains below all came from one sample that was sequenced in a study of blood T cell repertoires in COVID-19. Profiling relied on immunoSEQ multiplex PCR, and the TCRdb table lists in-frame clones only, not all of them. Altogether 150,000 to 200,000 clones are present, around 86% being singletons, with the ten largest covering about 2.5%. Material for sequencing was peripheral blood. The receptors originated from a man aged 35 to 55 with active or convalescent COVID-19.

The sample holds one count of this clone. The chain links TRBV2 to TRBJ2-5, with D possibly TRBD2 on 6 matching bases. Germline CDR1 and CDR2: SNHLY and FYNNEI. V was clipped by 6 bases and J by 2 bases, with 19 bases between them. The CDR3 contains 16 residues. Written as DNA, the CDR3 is TGTGCCAGCAGGGGTAGTCAGGGACTCCTTCAAGAGACCCAGTACTTC. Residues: CASRGSQGLLQETQYF.

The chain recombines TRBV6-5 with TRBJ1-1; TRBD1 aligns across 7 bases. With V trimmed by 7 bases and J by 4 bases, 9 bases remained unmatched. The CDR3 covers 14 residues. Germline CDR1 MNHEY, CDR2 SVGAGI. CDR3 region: CASTLDRPPTEAFF. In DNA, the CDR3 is TGTGCCAGCACCTTGGACAGGCCTCCCACTGAAGCTTTCTTT.

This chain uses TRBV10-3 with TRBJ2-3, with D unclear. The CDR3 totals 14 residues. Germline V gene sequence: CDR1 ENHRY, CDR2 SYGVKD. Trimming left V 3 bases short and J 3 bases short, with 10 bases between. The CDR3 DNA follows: TGTGCCATCAGTGAAGAAGTAACAACAGATACGCAGTATTTT. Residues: CAISEEVTTDTQYF.

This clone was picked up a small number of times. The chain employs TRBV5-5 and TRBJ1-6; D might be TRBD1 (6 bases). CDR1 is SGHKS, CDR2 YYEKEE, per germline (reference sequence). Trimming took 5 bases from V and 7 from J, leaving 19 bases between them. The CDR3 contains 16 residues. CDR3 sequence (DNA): TGTGCCAGCAGAGTATCGACAGGCCGAACGAATTCACCCCTCCACTTT. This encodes CASRVSTGRTNSPLHF.

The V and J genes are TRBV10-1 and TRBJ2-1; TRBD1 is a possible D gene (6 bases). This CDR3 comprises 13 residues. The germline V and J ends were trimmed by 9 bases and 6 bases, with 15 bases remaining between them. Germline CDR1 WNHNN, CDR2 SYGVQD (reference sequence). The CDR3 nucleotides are TGCGCCAGTTCCCCCGGGACACGCAATGAGCAGTTCTTC. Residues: CASSPGTRNEQFF.

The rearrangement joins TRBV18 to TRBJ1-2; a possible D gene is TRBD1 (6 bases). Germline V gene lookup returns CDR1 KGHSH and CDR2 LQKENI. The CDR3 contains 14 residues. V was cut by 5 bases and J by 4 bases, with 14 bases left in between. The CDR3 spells CASSADRMSYGYTF. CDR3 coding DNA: TGTGCCAGCTCAGCCGACAGGATGTCCTATGGCTACACCTTC.

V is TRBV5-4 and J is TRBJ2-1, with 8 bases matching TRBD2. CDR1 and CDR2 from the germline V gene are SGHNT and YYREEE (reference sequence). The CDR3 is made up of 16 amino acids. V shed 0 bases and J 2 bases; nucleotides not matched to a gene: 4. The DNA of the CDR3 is TGTGCCAGCAGCTTGGGGCGGGGGGATACCTACAATGAGCAGTTCTTC. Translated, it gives CASSLGRGDTYNEQFF.

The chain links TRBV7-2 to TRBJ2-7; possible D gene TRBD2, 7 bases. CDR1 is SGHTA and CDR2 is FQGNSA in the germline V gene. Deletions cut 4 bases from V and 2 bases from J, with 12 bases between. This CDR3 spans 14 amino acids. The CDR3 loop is CASSSRGGTYEQYF. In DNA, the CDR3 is TGTGCCAGCAGCTCTAGGGGGGGGACCTACGAGCAGTACTTC.

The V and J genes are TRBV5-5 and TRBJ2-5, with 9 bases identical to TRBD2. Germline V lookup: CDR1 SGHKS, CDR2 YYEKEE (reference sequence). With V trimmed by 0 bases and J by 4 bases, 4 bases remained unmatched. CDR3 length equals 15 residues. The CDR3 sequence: CASSLGGGARETQYF. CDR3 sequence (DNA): TGTGCCAGCAGCTTGGGCGGGGGGGCCAGAGAGACCCAGTACTTC.

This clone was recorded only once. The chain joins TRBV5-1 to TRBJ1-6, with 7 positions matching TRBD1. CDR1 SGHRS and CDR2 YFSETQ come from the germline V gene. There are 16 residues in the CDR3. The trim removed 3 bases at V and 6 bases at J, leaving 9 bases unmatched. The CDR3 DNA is TGCGCCAGCAGCTCAACAGGGGATGCAGCTAATTCACCCCTCCACTTT. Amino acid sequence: CASSSTGDAANSPLHF.

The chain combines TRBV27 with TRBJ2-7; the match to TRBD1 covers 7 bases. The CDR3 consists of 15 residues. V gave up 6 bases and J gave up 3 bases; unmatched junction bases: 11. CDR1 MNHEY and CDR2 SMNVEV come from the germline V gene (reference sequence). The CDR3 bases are TGTGCCAGCAGATTGAGCCTCCGGGACAGCTACGAGCAGTACTTC. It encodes CASRLSLRDSYEQYF.

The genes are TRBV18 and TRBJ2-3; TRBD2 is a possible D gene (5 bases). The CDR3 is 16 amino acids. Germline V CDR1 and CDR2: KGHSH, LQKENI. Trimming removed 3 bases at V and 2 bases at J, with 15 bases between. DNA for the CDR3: TGTGCCAGCTCACCCGGCGGGTGGCAGCACACAGATACGCAGTATTTT. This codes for CASSPGGWQHTDTQYF.

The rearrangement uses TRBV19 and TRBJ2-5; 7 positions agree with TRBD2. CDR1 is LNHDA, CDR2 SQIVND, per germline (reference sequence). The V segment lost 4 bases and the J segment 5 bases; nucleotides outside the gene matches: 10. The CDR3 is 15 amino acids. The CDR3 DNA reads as TGTGCCAGTAGTAAACTAGCGCCGGAGGGGGAGACCCAGTACTTC. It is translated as CASSKLAPEGETQYF.

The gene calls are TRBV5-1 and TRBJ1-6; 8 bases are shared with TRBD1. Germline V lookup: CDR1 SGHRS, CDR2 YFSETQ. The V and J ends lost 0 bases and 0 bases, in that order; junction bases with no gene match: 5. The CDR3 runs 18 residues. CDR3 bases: TGCGCCAGCAGCTTGGGGGAACAGGGGGGCTCCTATAATTCACCCCTCCACTTT. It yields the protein CASSLGEQGGSYNSPLHF.

The CDR3 sequence is CASSQRPTGQETQYF. CDR3 nucleotide sequence: TGTGCCAGCTCGCAGCGCCCCACAGGCCAAGAGACCCAGTACTTC. The chain combines TRBV18 with TRBJ2-5; TRBD1 is a possible D gene (5 bases). There are 15 residues in the CDR3. Germline CDR1 reads KGHSH; CDR2 reads LQKENI. V lost 6 bases to trimming and J lost 1 base, with 15 bases between them.

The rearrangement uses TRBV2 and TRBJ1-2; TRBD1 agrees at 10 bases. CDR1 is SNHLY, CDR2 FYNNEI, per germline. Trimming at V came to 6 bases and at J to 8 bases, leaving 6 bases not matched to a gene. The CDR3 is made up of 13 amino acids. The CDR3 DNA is TGTGCCAGCAGCGCGGGACAGGGGAGCGGCTACACCTTC. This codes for CASSAGQGSGYTF. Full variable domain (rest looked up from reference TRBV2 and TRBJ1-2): EPEVTQTPSHQVTQMGQEVILRCVPISNHLYFYWYRQILGQKVEFLVSFYNNEISEKSEIFDDQFSVERPDGSNFTLKIRSTKLEDSAMYFCASSAGQGSGYTFGSGTRLTVV.

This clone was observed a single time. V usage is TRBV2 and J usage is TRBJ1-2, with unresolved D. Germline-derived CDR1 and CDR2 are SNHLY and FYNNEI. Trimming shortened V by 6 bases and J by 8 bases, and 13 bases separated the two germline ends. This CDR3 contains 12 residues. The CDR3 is CASSPTGYGYTF. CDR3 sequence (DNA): TGTGCCAGCAGCCCCACGGGGTACGGCTACACCTTC.

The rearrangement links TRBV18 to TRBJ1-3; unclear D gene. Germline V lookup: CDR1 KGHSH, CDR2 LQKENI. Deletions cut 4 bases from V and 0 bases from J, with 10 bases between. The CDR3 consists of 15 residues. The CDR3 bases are TGTGCCAGCTCACTTGCGGCGGGCTCTGGAAACACCATATATTTT. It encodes CASSLAAGSGNTIYF.

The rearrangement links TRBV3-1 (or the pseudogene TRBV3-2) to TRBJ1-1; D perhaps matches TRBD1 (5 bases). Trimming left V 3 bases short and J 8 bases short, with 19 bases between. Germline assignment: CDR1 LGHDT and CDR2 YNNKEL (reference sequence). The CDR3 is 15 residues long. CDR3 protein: CASSHLSVSTAEAFF. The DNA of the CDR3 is TGTGCCAGCAGCCACTTGTCCGTTTCGACAGCCGAAGCTTTCTTT.

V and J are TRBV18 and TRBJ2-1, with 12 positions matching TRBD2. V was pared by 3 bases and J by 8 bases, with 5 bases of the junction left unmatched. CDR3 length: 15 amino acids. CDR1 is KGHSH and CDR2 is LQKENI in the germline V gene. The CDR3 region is CASSPSTSGGDEQFF. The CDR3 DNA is TGTGCCAGCTCACCGTCGACTAGCGGGGGAGATGAGCAGTTCTTC.

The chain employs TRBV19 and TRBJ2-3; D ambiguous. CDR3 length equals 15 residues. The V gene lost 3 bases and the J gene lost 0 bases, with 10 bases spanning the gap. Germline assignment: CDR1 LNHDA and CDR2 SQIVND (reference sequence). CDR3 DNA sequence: TGTGCCAGTAGTATGGGCCAAGCTAGCACAGATACGCAGTATTTT. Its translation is CASSMGQASTDTQYF.

The CDR3 sequence is CASSGPGQEETQYF. CDR3 DNA sequence: TGTGCCAGCAGCGGCCCGGGACAGGAAGAGACCCAGTACTTC. The chain carries TRBV9 and TRBJ2-5; 8 nucleotides match TRBD1. The CDR3 totals 14 residues. From germline, CDR1 is SGDLS and CDR2 YYNGEE. Trimming took 3 bases from V and 3 from J; bases not matched to a gene: 4.

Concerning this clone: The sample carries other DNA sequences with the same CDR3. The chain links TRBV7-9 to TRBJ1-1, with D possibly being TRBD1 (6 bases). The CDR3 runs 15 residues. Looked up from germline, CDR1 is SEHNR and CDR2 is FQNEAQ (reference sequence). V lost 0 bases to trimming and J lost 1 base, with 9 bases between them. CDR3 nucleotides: TGTGCCAGCAGCTTAGCACAGGGCGGGAACACTGAAGCTTTCTTT. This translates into CASSLAQGGNTEAFF. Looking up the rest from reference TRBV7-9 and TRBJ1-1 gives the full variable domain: DTGVSQNPRHKITKRGQNVTFRCDPISEHNRLYWYRQTLGQGPEFLTYFQNEAQLEKSRLLSDRFSAERPKGSFSTLEIQRTEQGDSAMYLCASSLAQGGNTEAFFGQGTRLTVV.